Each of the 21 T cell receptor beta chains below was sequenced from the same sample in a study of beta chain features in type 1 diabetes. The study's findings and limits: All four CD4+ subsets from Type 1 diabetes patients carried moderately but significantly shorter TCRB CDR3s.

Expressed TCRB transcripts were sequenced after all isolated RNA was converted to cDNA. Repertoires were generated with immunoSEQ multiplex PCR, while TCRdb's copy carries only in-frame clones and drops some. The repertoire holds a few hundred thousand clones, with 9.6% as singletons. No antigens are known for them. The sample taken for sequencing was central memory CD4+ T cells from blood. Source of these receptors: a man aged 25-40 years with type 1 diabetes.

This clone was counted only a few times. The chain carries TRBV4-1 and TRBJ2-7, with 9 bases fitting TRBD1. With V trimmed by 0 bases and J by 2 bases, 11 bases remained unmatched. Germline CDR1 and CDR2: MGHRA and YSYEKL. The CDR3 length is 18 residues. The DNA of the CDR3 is TGCGCCAGCAGCCAAGACGGGACAGGGACCTATCAACCCTACGAGCAGTACTTC. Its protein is CASSQDGTGTYQPYEQYF.

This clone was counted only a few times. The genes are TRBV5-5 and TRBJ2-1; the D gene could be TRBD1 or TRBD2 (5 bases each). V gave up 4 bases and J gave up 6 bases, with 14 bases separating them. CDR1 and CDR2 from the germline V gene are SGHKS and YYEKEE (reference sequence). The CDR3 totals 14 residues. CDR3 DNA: TGTGCCAGCAGCGACGGGGCAACCTTCAATGAGCAGTTCTTC. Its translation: CASSDGATFNEQFF.

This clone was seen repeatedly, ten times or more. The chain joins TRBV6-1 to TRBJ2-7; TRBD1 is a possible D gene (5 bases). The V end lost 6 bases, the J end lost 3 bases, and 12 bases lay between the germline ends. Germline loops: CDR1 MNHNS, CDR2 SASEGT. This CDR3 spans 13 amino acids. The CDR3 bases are TGTGCCAGCAGGGAACCAGACAGCTACGAGCAGTACTTC. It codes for CASREPDSYEQYF.

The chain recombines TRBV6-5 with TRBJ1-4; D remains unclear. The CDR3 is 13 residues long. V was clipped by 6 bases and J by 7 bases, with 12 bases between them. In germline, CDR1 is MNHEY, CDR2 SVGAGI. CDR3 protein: CASSRGGSEKLFF. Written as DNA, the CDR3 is TGTGCCAGCAGCCGAGGCGGGAGTGAAAAACTGTTTTTT.

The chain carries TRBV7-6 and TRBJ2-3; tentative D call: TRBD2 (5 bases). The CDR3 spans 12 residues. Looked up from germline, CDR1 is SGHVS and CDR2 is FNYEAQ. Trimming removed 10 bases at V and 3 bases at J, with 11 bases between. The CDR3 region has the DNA TGTGCCATTACGGACTTTACAGATACGCAGTATTTT. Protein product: CAITDFTDTQYF.

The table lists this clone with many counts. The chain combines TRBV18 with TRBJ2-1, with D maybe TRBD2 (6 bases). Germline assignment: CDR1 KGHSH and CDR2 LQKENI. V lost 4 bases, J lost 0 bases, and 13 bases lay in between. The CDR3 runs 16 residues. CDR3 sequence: CASSRRRESSYNEQFF. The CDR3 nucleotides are TGTGCCAGCTCACGTCGGAGGGAGAGCTCCTACAATGAGCAGTTCTTC.

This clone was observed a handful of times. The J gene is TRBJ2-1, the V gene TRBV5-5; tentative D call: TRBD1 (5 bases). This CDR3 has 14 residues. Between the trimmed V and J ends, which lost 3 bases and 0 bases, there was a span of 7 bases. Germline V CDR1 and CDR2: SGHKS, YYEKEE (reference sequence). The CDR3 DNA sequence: TGTGCCAGCAGCTCCGACAGCTCCTACAATGAGCAGTTCTTC. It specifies CASSSDSSYNEQFF.

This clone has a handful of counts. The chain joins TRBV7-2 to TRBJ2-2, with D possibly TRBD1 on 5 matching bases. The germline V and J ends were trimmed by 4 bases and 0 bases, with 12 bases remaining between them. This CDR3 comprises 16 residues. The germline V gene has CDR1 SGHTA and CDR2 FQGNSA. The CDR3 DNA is TGTGCCAGCAGCTCACGCGGACAAGCGAACACCGGGGAGCTGTTTTTT. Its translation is CASSSRGQANTGELFF.

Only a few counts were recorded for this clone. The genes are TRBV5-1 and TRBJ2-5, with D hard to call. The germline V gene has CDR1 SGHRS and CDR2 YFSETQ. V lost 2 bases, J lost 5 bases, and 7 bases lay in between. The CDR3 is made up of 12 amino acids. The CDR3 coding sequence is TGCGCCAGCAGCTTAGGAGAGGAGACCCAGTACTTC. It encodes CASSLGEETQYF.

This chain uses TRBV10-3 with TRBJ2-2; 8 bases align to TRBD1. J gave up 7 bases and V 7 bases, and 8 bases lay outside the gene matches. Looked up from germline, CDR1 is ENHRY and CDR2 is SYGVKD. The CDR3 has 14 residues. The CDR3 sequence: CAINGQGSGGELFF. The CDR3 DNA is TGTGCCATCAACGGACAGGGTAGTGGCGGGGAGCTGTTTTTT.

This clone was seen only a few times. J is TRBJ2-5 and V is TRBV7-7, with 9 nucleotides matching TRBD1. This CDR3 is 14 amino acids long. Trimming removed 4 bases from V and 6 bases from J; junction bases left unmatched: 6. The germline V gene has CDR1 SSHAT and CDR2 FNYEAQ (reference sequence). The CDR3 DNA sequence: TGTGCCAGCAGCTCAGGGACAGGGAGCCAGACCCAGTACTTC. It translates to CASSSGTGSQTQYF.

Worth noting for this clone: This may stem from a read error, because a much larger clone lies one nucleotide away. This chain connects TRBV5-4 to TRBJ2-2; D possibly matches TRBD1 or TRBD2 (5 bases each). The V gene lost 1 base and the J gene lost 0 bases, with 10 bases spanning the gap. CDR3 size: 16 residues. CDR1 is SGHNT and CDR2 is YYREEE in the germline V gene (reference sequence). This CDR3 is CASSLHGTPNTGELFF. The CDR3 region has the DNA TGTGCCAGCAGCTTGCACGGGACCCCGAACACCGGGGAGCTGTTTTTT.

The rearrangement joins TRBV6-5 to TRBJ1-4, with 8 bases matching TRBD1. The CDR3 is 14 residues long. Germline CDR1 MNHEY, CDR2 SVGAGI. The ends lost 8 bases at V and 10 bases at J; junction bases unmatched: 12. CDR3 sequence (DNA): TGTGCCAGCCAACCCGGACAGGGTCTGGGAAAACTGTTTTTT. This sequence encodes CASQPGQGLGKLFF.

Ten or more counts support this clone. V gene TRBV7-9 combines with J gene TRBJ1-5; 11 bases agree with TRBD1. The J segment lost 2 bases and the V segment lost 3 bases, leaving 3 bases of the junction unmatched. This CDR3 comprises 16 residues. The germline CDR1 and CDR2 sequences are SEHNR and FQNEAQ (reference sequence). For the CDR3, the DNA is TGTGCCAGCAGCTTCGGACAGGGGGCCGGCAATCAGCCCCAGCATTTT. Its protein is CASSFGQGAGNQPQHF.

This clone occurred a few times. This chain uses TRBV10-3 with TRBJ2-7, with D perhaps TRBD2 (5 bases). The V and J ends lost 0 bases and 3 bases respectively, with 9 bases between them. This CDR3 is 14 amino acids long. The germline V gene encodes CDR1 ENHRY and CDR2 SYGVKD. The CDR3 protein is CAISESASNYEQYF. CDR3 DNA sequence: TGTGCCATCAGTGAGTCTGCTAGCAACTACGAGCAGTACTTC.

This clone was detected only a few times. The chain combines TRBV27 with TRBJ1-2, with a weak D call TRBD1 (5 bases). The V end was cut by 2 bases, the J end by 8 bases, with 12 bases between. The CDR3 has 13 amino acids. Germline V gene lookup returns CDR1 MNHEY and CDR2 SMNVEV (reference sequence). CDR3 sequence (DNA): TGTGCCAGCAGTTTAAGGGCAGGGCGCGGCTACACCTTC. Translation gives CASSLRAGRGYTF.

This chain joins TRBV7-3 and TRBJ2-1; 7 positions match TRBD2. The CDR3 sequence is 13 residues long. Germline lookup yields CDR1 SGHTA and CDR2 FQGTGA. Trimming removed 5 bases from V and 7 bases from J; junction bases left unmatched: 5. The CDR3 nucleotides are TGTGCCAGCAGCATCGGGACTACAAATGAGCAGTTCTTC. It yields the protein CASSIGTTNEQFF.

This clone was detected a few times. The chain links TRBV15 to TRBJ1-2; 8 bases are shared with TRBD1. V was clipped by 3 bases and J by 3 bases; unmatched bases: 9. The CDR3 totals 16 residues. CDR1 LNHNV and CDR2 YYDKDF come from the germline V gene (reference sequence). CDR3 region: CATSRAGQGLHYGYTF. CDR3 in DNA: TGTGCCACCAGCAGGGCCGGACAGGGATTACACTATGGCTACACCTTC.

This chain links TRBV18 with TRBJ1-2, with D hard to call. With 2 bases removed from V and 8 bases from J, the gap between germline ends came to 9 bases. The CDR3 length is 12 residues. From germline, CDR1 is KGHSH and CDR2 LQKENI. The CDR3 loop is CASSPGARGYTF. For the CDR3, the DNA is TGTGCCAGCTCACCAGGCGCTCGGGGCTACACCTTC.

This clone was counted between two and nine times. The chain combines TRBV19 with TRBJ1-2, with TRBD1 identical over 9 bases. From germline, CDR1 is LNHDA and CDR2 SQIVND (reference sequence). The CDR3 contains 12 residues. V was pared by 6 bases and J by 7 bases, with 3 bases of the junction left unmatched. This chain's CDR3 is CASRGQGSGYTF. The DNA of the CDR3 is TGTGCCAGTAGGGGACAGGGTTCTGGCTACACCTTC.

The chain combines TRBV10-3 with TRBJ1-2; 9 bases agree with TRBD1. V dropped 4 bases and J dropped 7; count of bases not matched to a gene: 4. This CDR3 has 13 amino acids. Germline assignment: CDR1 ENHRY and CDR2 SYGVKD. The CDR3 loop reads CAISAGQGGGYTF. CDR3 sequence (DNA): TGTGCCATCAGTGCGGGACAGGGTGGTGGCTACACCTTC.